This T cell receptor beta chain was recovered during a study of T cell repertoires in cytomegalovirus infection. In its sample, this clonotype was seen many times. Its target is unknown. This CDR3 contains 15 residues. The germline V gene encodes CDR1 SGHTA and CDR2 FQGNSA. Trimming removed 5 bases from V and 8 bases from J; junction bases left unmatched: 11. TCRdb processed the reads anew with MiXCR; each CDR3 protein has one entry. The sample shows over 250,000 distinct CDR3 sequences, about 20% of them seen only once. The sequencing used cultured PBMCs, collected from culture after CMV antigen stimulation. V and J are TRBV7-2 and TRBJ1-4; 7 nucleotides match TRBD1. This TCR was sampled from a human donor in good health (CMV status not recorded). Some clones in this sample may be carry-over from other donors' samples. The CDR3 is CASSAARGFEEKLFF. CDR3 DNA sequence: TGTGCCAGCAGCGCAGCCAGGGGGTTTGAGGAAAAACTGTTTTTT.